The next 17 T cell receptor beta chains were all read from a single sample in a study of T-cell reconstitution after alpha-beta-depleted transplantation in children (TCRdb year 2016). Libraries were made using PCR. Reads for this sample came from an Illumina HiSeq 2500. To normalize quantification of the TCRbeta repertoire, the TCR libraries were built with molecular barcoding that relied on unique molecular identifiers. The public sequencing data were trimmed at Q25 with fastp and processed into clonotypes with MiXCR by TCRdb, which kept only in-frame beta chains. Rows are combined by CDR3 protein, so each entry shows the most common genes and DNA. The sample includes about 260,000 distinct CDR3 sequences, with around 7.8% observed a single time. Roughly 6% of the sample goes to the ten largest clones. Explained via the paper, the treatment or condition label denotes: allogeneic hematopoietic cell transplantation with graft depleted of TCRalphabeta T cells and CD19 B cells.

The material was PBMCs, mostly from graft donor cells, obtained 180 days after TCRalphabeta/CD19-depleted stem cell transplant. The origin of the receptors is a male patient younger than 18 who had a stem cell transplant for acute lymphoblastic leukemia, so the T cells may come from the graft donor.

At least ten counts were recorded for this clonotype. The chain has TRBV29-1 and TRBJ1-2, with D hard to call. CDR1 and CDR2 (germline): SQVTM, ANQGSEA. This CDR3 is 12 amino acids long. Trimming pared 7 bases from V and 3 bases from J, leaving 12 bases between. CDR3 protein: CSGRWDDYGYTF. The CDR3, as DNA: TGCAGCGGAAGGTGGGATGACTATGGCTACACCTTC.

This chain joins TRBV6-1 and TRBJ1-2; TRBD1 might be the D (6 bases). CDR1 is MNHNS and CDR2 is SASEGT in the germline V gene. The CDR3 is made up of 13 amino acids. Trimming pared 6 bases from V and 3 bases from J, leaving 11 bases between. CDR3 nucleotides: TGTGCCAGCAGAAAACAGGGAGACTATGGCTACACCTTC. It translates to CASRKQGDYGYTF.

This clonotype has a count of ten or more. The V call is TRBV24-1, the J call TRBJ2-1, with D perhaps TRBD2 (6 bases). CDR1 is KGHDR and CDR2 is SFDVKD in the germline V gene. Trimming shortened V by 4 bases and J by 2 bases, and 11 bases separated the two germline ends. The CDR3 loop spans 15 amino acids. The CDR3 nucleotides are TGTGCCACCAGTGACGCCGGGACTCCCTACAATGAGCAGTTCTTC. It codes for CATSDAGTPYNEQFF.

This clonotype was recorded many times. V usage is TRBV20-1 and J usage is TRBJ1-6; 10 nucleotides agree with TRBD1. CDR1 and CDR2 from the germline V gene are DFQATT and SNEGSKA (reference sequence). The CDR3 is made up of 16 amino acids. The ends lost 1 base at V and 7 bases at J; junction bases unmatched: 7. The CDR3: CSARVDPGQGNSPLHF. DNA for the CDR3: TGCAGTGCTAGAGTCGATCCGGGACAGGGGAATTCACCCCTCCACTTT.

This clonotype was seen ten or more times. The genes are TRBV20-1 and TRBJ1-6, with 9 bases aligning to TRBD1. Germline lookup yields CDR1 DFQATT and CDR2 SNEGSKA (reference sequence). Losses at the gene ends were 5 bases for V and 8 bases for J; bases not matched to a gene: 10. This CDR3 has 15 residues. The CDR3 spells CSAELQGALDSPLHF. The CDR3, as DNA: TGCAGTGCTGAACTACAGGGGGCGTTGGATTCACCCCTCCACTTT.

This clonotype has a count of ten or more. The chain combines TRBV18 with TRBJ1-6; D is possibly TRBD1 (5 bases). Trimming shortened V by 2 bases and J by 4 bases, and 12 bases separated the two germline ends. Germline CDR1 reads KGHSH; CDR2 reads LQKENI. CDR3 size: 16 residues. CDR3 nucleotide sequence: TGTGCCAGCTCACCAGGGACGGAGCCTTATAATTCACCCCTCCACTTT. Its protein is CASSPGTEPYNSPLHF.

This clonotype was recorded many times. This rearrangement joins TRBV24-1 to TRBJ2-1, with D hard to call. CDR3 length: 13 residues. V gave up 3 bases and J gave up 6 bases, with 8 bases separating them. The germline gives CDR1 KGHDR, CDR2 SFDVKD. CDR3 sequence: CATSDPPVNEQFF. DNA of the CDR3: TGTGCCACCAGTGATCCACCGGTCAATGAGCAGTTCTTC.

This clonotype was counted ten times or more. V and J are TRBV11-3 and TRBJ2-1, with D possibly called TRBD1 or TRBD2 (5 bases each). The germline gives CDR1 SGHNT, CDR2 YENEEA. Trimming cost V 0 bases and J 6 bases, with 18 bases left between them. This CDR3 is built from 17 residues. The CDR3, as DNA: TGTGCCAGCAGCTTAGATCGGGACGGGGTTGGGGGCAATGAGCAGTTCTTC. Translated: CASSLDRDGVGGNEQFF.

Ten or more counts support this clonotype. The chain combines TRBV25-1 with TRBJ1-1; D is unresolved. Germline CDR1 reads MGHDK; CDR2 reads SYGVNS. The length of the CDR3 is 14 residues. V was shortened by 1 base and J by 10 bases, with 16 bases between the two germline ends. The CDR3 loop reads CASSESRPRAGAFF. Written as DNA, the CDR3 is TGTGCCAGCAGTGAATCGAGGCCTCGCGCCGGAGCTTTCTTT.

This clonotype occurred many times. V and J are TRBV24-1 and TRBJ1-4; D unclear. V was trimmed by 2 bases and J by 6 bases, leaving 6 bases between them. In germline, CDR1 is KGHDR, CDR2 SFDVKD. The CDR3 runs to 13 residues. CDR3 DNA sequence: TGTGCCACCAGTGATTCTCCATATGAAAAACTGTTTTTT. It yields the protein CATSDSPYEKLFF.

This clonotype was seen at least ten times. The chain employs TRBV28 and TRBJ2-7; the D gene is possibly TRBD1 (6 bases). V lost 5 bases to trimming and J lost 3 bases, with 17 bases between them. Per the germline V gene, CDR1 is MDHEN and CDR2 is SYDVKM. The CDR3 totals 15 residues. This CDR3 reads CASSPPTRTDYEQYF. The CDR3 DNA reads TGTGCCAGCAGTCCCCCCACCCGGACAGACTACGAGCAGTACTTC. Using reference TRBV28 and TRBJ2-7 for the parts outside the CDR3, the full variable domain is DVKVTQSSRYLVKRTGEKVFLECVQDMDHENMFWYRQDPGLGLRLIYFSYDVKMKEKGDIPEGYSVSREKKERFSLILESASTNQTSMYLCASSPPTRTDYEQYFGPGTRLTVT.

This clonotype was counted once. This may be a read error, as it is one base from a much larger clone. This chain connects TRBV12-3 or TRBV12-4 to TRBJ2-7; D perhaps matches TRBD2 (6 bases). The CDR3 is 13 residues long. Trimming took off 4 bases at V and 7 bases at J, with 14 bases between the two ends. CDR3 coding DNA: TGTGCCAGCAGTTGGCGCGCGGCGGGAGAGCAGTACTTC. Protein product: CASSWRAAGEQYF.

Notes on this clonotype: This may arise from a read error, as a much more abundant clone is one base away. The chain joins TRBV6-2 or TRBV6-3 to TRBJ1-2; 9 bases match TRBD1. Per the germline V gene, CDR1 is MNHEY and CDR2 is SVGEGT. V was pared by 1 base and J by 9 bases, with 3 bases of the junction left unmatched. The CDR3 contains 13 residues. The CDR3 bases are TGTGCCAGCAGTTACTGGGACAGGGACAGCTACACCTTC. It specifies CASSYWDRDSYTF.

This clonotype was seen ten or more times. The chain employs TRBV28 and TRBJ1-4; perhaps TRBD1 as D (6 bases). The CDR3 length is 14 residues. The V gene's germline CDR1 is MDHEN and CDR2 SYDVKM. With 9 bases removed from V and 5 bases from J, the gap between germline ends came to 16 bases. The CDR3 nucleotides are TGTGCCAGTTGTATCAGGGGCTCAAATGAAAAACTGTTTTTT. Protein product: CASCIRGSNEKLFF.

This clonotype was counted many times. V and J are TRBV11-2 and TRBJ2-7; D is undetermined. Germline CDR1 reads SGHAT; CDR2 reads FQNNGV. The CDR3 runs 12 residues. V lost 3 bases and J 2 bases, leaving 5 bases between the germline ends. The CDR3 DNA is TGTGCCAGCAGCTTCCCTACCTACGAGCAGTACTTC. It codes for CASSFPTYEQYF.

This clonotype was picked up many times. This chain links TRBV6-2 or TRBV6-3 with TRBJ1-6; a weak D match, TRBD1 (5 bases). Trimming shortened V by 8 bases and J by 5 bases, and 13 bases separated the two germline ends. The V gene's germline CDR1 is MNHEY and CDR2 SVGEGT. The CDR3 is 14 residues long. In DNA form, the CDR3 reads TGTGCCAGCGCCACAAGGGGAGATAATTCACCCCTCCACTTT. Amino acids: CASATRGDNSPLHF.

This chain links TRBV7-2 with TRBJ1-1, with 8 bases lining up with TRBD1. Trimming cost V 5 bases and J 6 bases; bases outside gene matches: 8. The CDR3 is 14 amino acids. From germline, CDR1 is SGHTA and CDR2 FQGNSA. This chain's CDR3 is CASSNRTGSPEAFF. In DNA, the CDR3 is TGTGCCAGCAGCAACCGGACAGGGTCGCCTGAAGCTTTCTTT.